Listed here are 27 T cell receptor beta chains from one sample, sequenced in a study of cytomegalovirus exposure and HLA in healthy donors. Vbeta (60) and Jbeta (13) primers were used in the PCR. This table comes from immunoSEQ multiplex PCR, and its TCRdb copy is limited to in-frame clones, with some not included. Of 100,000 to 150,000 clones listed, approximately 70% were seen once; the top ten hold around 5%. Specimen: PBMCs. These receptors were taken from a man aged 55 to 70 in good health and CMV-seropositive.

The gene calls are TRBV19 and TRBJ2-7; 9 nucleotides align to TRBD1. The CDR3 length is 14 residues. Germline lookup yields CDR1 LNHDA and CDR2 SQIVND (reference sequence). The V segment lost 3 bases and the J segment 5 bases; nucleotides outside the gene matches: 5. CDR3 sequence reads: CASSIRDRVNEQYF. CDR3 bases: TGTGCCAGTAGTATCCGGGACAGGGTTAACGAGCAGTACTTC.

The chain recombines TRBV2 with TRBJ2-7, with a tentative D call TRBD2 (7 bases). V lost 4 bases and J 5 bases, leaving 15 bases between the germline ends. The V gene's germline CDR1 is SNHLY and CDR2 FYNNEI. The CDR3 has 14 amino acids. CDR3 loop: CASSGLQGRDEQYF. In DNA form, the CDR3 reads TGTGCCAGCAGTGGTCTGCAGGGGAGGGACGAGCAGTACTTC.

The table lists this clone with a few counts. This sequence joins TRBV7-6 and TRBJ2-1, with D possibly matching TRBD1 (7 bases). The V end was cut by 10 bases, the J end by 8 bases, with 18 bases between. This CDR3 region has 13 residues. Germline V lookup: CDR1 SGHVS, CDR2 FNYEAQ. The CDR3 spells CATSRGDNYEQFF. The CDR3 nucleotides read TGTGCCACGAGCAGGGGGGACAATTATGAGCAGTTCTTC. Full variable domain (rest looked up from reference TRBV7-6 and TRBJ2-1): GAGVSQSPRYKVTKRGQDVALRCDPISGHVSLYWYRQALGQGPEFLTYFNYEAQQDKSGLPNDRFSAERPEGSISTLTIQRTEQRDSAMYRCATSRGDNYEQFFGPGTRLTVL.

This chain joins TRBV4-1 and TRBJ2-6; unclear D gene. CDR3 length: 15 residues. V was pared by 1 base and J by 2 bases, with 6 bases between. Germline V gene data show CDR1 as MGHRA and CDR2 as YSYEKL. CDR3 sequence reads: CASSQVRTGANVLTF. The CDR3, as DNA: TGCGCCAGCAGCCAAGTGAGGACTGGGGCCAACGTCCTGACTTTC.

This clone has just one count. This chain joins TRBV9 and TRBJ1-1, with D maybe TRBD1 (5 bases). V gave up 1 base and J gave up 4 bases, with 14 bases separating them. CDR3 length: 15 amino acids. Germline CDR1 reads SGDLS; CDR2 reads YYNGEE. CDR3 protein: CASSVRPDTGTEAFF. The CDR3 DNA follows: TGTGCCAGCAGCGTACGCCCGGACACCGGCACTGAAGCTTTCTTT.

V gene TRBV10-3 combines with J gene TRBJ1-5; D is possibly TRBD1 (6 bases). The CDR3 has 13 residues. Trimming removed 7 bases from V and 4 bases from J, with 11 bases in between. CDR1 ENHRY and CDR2 SYGVKD come from the germline V gene. The DNA for the CDR3 is TGTGCCATCAACAGGGAACGAAATCAGCCCCAGCATTTT. Amino acid sequence: CAINRERNQPQHF.

The genes are TRBV7-9 and TRBJ2-1, with D possibly matching TRBD1 (5 bases). Germline lookup yields CDR1 SEHNR and CDR2 FQNEAQ (reference sequence). The CDR3 loop spans 14 amino acids. V was shortened by 0 bases and J by 4 bases, with 7 bases between the two germline ends. The CDR3 region is CASSLARVYNEQFF. CDR3 coding DNA: TGTGCCAGCAGCTTAGCCAGGGTTTACAATGAGCAGTTCTTC.

The chain couples TRBV28 to TRBJ2-5; possible D gene TRBD2, 6 bases. Trimming pared 11 bases from V and 1 base from J, leaving 14 bases between. Looked up from germline, CDR1 is MDHEN and CDR2 is SYDVKM. The CDR3 is 13 amino acids. CDR3 residues: CAVGRRAQETQYF. Written as DNA, the CDR3 is TGTGCCGTGGGGCGGAGGGCCCAAGAGACCCAGTACTTC. Variable domain in full (rest from reference TRBV28 and TRBJ2-5): DVKVTQSSRYLVKRTGEKVFLECVQDMDHENMFWYRQDPGLGLRLIYFSYDVKMKEKGDIPEGYSVSREKKERFSLILESASTNQTSMYLCAVGRRAQETQYFGPGTRLLVL.

V is TRBV5-6 and J is TRBJ1-2, with 8 bases matching TRBD1. CDR1 is SGHDT and CDR2 is YYEEEE in the germline V gene. This CDR3 contains 12 residues. With 5 bases clipped from V and 8 bases from J, the junction kept 5 bases outside the gene matches. CDR3 nucleotides: TGTGCCAGCAGAGGACAGGGAAGGGGCTACACCTTC. Encoded protein: CASRGQGRGYTF.

V is TRBV4-1 and J is TRBJ1-4, with 7 bases that match TRBD1. CDR3 size: 15 residues. Trimming took 4 bases from V and 4 from J; bases not matched to a gene: 6. CDR1 and CDR2 (germline): MGHRA, YSYEKL. For the CDR3, the DNA is TGCGCCAGCAGCCGAGTCCGGGACAGTAATGAAAAACTGTTTTTT. Protein sequence: CASSRVRDSNEKLFF.

This chain links TRBV30 with TRBJ1-2; no clear D gene. The CDR3 is 11 residues long. The germline V and J ends were trimmed by 7 bases and 2 bases, with 8 bases remaining between them. Germline CDR1 and CDR2: GTSNPN and SVGIG (reference sequence). The chain's CDR3 is CASPQNYGYTF. CDR3 sequence (DNA): TGTGCCTCCCCCCAGAACTATGGCTACACCTTC. Drawing the rest from reference TRBV30 and TRBJ1-2, the complete variable domain is SQTIHQWPATLVQPVGSPLSLECTVEGTSNPNLYWYRQAAGRGLQLLFYSVGIGQISSEVPQNLSASRPQDRQFILSSKKLLLSDSGFYLCASPQNYGYTFGSGTRLTVV.

Only a few counts were recorded for this clone. V gene TRBV15 combines with J gene TRBJ1-2; no firm D call. The CDR3 runs to 16 residues. V gave up 3 bases and J gave up 2 bases, with 16 bases separating them. The V gene's germline CDR1 is LNHNV and CDR2 YYDKDF (reference sequence). CDR3 coding DNA: TGTGCCACCAGCAGGGCCGGGGATGCCATAAACTATGGCTACACCTTC. This encodes CATSRAGDAINYGYTF.

The CDR3 here is CASSRTGNSPLHF. CDR3 nucleotide sequence: TGCGCCAGCAGCCGGACGGGGAATTCACCCCTCCACTTT. This chain connects TRBV5-1 to TRBJ1-6; D not certain. V dropped 4 bases and J dropped 7 bases, with 9 bases sitting between them. Per germline, CDR1 SGHRS and CDR2 YFSETQ. The CDR3 contains 13 residues.

The rearrangement links TRBV4-1 to TRBJ2-7, with 10 bases fitting TRBD2. CDR1 and CDR2 (germline): MGHRA, YSYEKL. V shed 3 bases, J shed 2 bases, and the junction held 4 bases outside the gene matches. This CDR3 is 15 amino acids long. The CDR3 protein is CASSHGTSAAYEQYF. CDR3 sequence (DNA): TGCGCCAGCAGCCACGGGACTAGCGCCGCCTACGAGCAGTACTTC.

This clone was recorded only once. This chain joins TRBV5-4 and TRBJ2-2, with 7 bases matching TRBD1. CDR1 and CDR2 (germline): SGHNT, YYREEE (reference sequence). The CDR3 totals 16 residues. Germline trimming cut 0 bases from V and 4 bases from J; bases unmatched to any gene: 6. CDR3 coding DNA: TGTGCCAGCAGCTTGGTTACAGGGGTGTCCACCGGGGAGCTGTTTTTT. Translated, it gives CASSLVTGVSTGELFF.

The chain links TRBV6-6 to TRBJ1-1; D not resolved. From germline, CDR1 is MNHNY and CDR2 SVGAGI (reference sequence). CDR3 length equals 14 residues. Trimming cost V 4 bases and J 1 base, with 10 bases left between them. The CDR3 region is CASSWRETNTEAFF. CDR3 in DNA: TGTGCCAGCAGTTGGAGGGAGACGAACACTGAAGCTTTCTTT.

This clone was observed a handful of times. V is TRBV7-9 and J is TRBJ1-6; 7 bases map to TRBD1. The V gene end was trimmed by 4 bases and the J gene end by 7 bases; junction bases not matched to a gene: 7. The CDR3 spans 15 residues. Per the germline V gene, CDR1 is SEHNR and CDR2 is FQNEAQ (reference sequence). CDR3 amino acids: CASSYRDSPNSPLHF. CDR3 nucleotide sequence: TGTGCCAGCAGCTACCGGGACAGTCCAAATTCACCCCTCCACTTT. Filled out from reference TRBV7-9 and TRBJ1-6, the complete variable domain reads DTGVSQNPRHKITKRGQNVTFRCDPISEHNRLYWYRQTLGQGPEFLTYFQNEAQLEKSRLLSDRFSAERPKGSFSTLEIQRTEQGDSAMYLCASSYRDSPNSPLHFGNGTRLTVT.

This clone was seen a few times. The rearrangement joins TRBV19 to TRBJ1-5, with no clear D. The germline V gene encodes CDR1 LNHDA and CDR2 SQIVND (reference sequence). The CDR3 totals 15 residues. V was pared by 5 bases and J by 7 bases, with 18 bases between. For the CDR3, the DNA is TGTGCCAGTAGTCCCATCAAAACATTTCCCCAGCCCCAGCATTTT. Encoded protein: CASSPIKTFPQPQHF.

The chain uses TRBV27 and TRBJ1-1, with D maybe TRBD1 (5 bases). Germline V CDR1 and CDR2: MNHEY, SMNVEV (reference sequence). V lost 9 bases and J lost 3, with 17 bases in between. The CDR3 is 14 amino acids. CDR3 nucleotides: TGTGCCAGTTCAGAAAGGGGATGGGACACTGAAGCTTTCTTT. This sequence encodes CASSERGWDTEAFF.

J is TRBJ1-1 and V is TRBV18; TRBD1 agrees at 9 bases. The CDR3 runs 15 residues. The J segment lost 6 bases and the V segment lost 4 bases, leaving 9 bases of the junction unmatched. CDR1 is KGHSH, CDR2 LQKENI, per germline. The CDR3 protein is CASSRTGQGRSEAFF. DNA for the CDR3: TGTGCCAGCTCACGAACAGGACAGGGGCGGTCTGAAGCTTTCTTT.

The chain recombines TRBV5-1 with TRBJ2-1; TRBD2 matches 7 bases. This CDR3 is built from 14 residues. Germline CDR1 and CDR2: SGHRS and YFSETQ. The ends lost 2 bases at V and 5 bases at J; junction bases unmatched: 4. CDR3 DNA: TGCGCCAGCAGCTTCCCTAGCGGAGACAATGAGCAGTTCTTC. This codes for CASSFPSGDNEQFF.

This clone was recorded a few times. This CDR3 reads CASSLFWDRGQETQYF. For the CDR3, the DNA is TGTGCCAGCAGTTTATTCTGGGACAGGGGCCAAGAGACCCAGTACTTC. This rearrangement joins TRBV27 to TRBJ2-5, with 10 nucleotides matching TRBD1. V shed 1 base, J shed 1 base, and the junction held 3 bases outside the gene matches. This CDR3 is built from 16 residues. Germline values: CDR1 MNHEY, CDR2 SMNVEV (reference sequence).

This clone was detected only once. The chain employs TRBV14 and TRBJ2-1, with 9 nucleotides matching TRBD2. The V gene end was trimmed by 1 base and the J gene end by 4 bases; junction bases not matched to a gene: 5. Per germline, CDR1 SGHDN and CDR2 FVKESK. The CDR3 contains 16 residues. The CDR3 here is CASSQASGTRYNEQFF. The CDR3 bases are TGTGCCAGCAGCCAAGCTAGCGGGACAAGATACAATGAGCAGTTCTTC.

This clone has just a few counts. The gene calls are TRBV14 and TRBJ2-7, with D possibly being TRBD2 (5 bases). This CDR3 has 17 amino acids. V was clipped by 0 bases and J by 0 bases, with 15 bases between them. The germline CDR1 and CDR2 sequences are SGHDN and FVKESK. The CDR3 DNA sequence: TGTGCCAGCAGCCAAGATCTGAGTCCGGGGTACTCCTACGAGCAGTACTTC. It codes for CASSQDLSPGYSYEQYF.

The chain combines TRBV28 with TRBJ2-3; tentative D call: TRBD1 (5 bases). The germline V and J ends were trimmed by 2 bases and 0 bases, with 12 bases remaining between them. Germline CDR1 MDHEN, CDR2 SYDVKM. This CDR3 spans 16 amino acids. The CDR3 sequence is CASSLRFRASTDTQYF. As DNA, the CDR3 is TGTGCCAGCAGTTTAAGGTTCAGGGCCAGCACAGATACGCAGTATTTT.

The genes are TRBV5-1 and TRBJ2-1; TRBD1 agrees at 7 bases. The CDR3 sequence is 14 residues long. The V gene's germline CDR1 is SGHRS and CDR2 YFSETQ. V lost 6 bases to trimming and J lost 9 bases; unmatched junction nucleotides: 12. CDR3 sequence: CASTLGQDQGEQFF. In DNA, the CDR3 is TGCGCCAGCACCCTTGGACAGGACCAGGGTGAGCAGTTCTTC.

The chain recombines TRBV13 with TRBJ1-1, with TRBD1 matching 10 bases. Losses at the gene ends were 5 bases for V and 5 bases for J; bases not matched to a gene: 8. Germline V gene sequence: CDR1 PRHDT, CDR2 FYEKMQ (reference sequence). The CDR3 runs to 15 residues. CDR3: CASSPRDRGWTEAFF. The DNA for the CDR3 is TGTGCCAGCAGCCCCCGGGACAGGGGTTGGACTGAAGCTTTCTTT.